This T cell receptor beta chain came from a study of T cells in Graves' hyperthyroidism and ophthalmopathy. Whole-study findings and limits: Expanded thyroid clonotypes (above 0.001) were mostly also found in blood.

Using RNA transcripts as the source, TCR beta CDR3 regions were amplified. RT-PCR in the first round (using the HTBI primer set) targeted the TCR CDR3. TCRdb re-analysed the multiplex PCR reads in MiXCR, keeping a single row per CDR3 protein. The sample yields about 400,000 distinct CDR3 sequences, around a quarter seen once. This CDR3 has 17 amino acids. Germline CDR1 reads MDHEN; CDR2 reads SYDVKM. V shed 4 bases and J 6 bases; nucleotides not matched to a gene: 15. Regarding this clonotype: Its specificity is not known.

Hyperthyroidism, newly diagnosed and lasting under 2 months, affected patients aged 18 to 65. A patient was excluded if there was uncontrolled infection, other autoimmune disease, pregnancy or lactation. Orbital computed tomography and thyroid ultrasound, together with serum TRAb and thyroxine and clinical symptoms, were used for diagnoses. The V call is TRBV28, the J call TRBJ2-1; 7 bases fit TRBD1. Sequenced material: blood. The sequence derives from a man aged 50 to 59 with Graves' hyperthyroidism. In DNA, the CDR3 is TGTGCCAGCAGTTCCTCCTGGGACAGTTTTTTATCCAATGAGCAGTTCTTC. This sequence encodes CASSSSWDSFLSNEQFF.